This T cell receptor beta chain was documented in a study of lymphopenia after photon versus proton radiotherapy. General study results and limits: Photon-treated patients lost naive T cells and TCR diversity; proton-treated stayed stable. Post-nadir diversity loss with photons came from oligoclonal expansion, particularly CD8+ Temra cells. A bigger post-nadir fall in TCR diversity correlated inversely with survival time in deceased patients. Better survival with proton therapy was suggested as possible, not demonstrated.

Clones were read by immunoSEQ multiplex PCR, and TCRdb kept only the in-frame ones, dropping some. Of about 45,000 clones listed, about 85% are singletons. V was trimmed by 0 bases and J by 0 bases, leaving 12 bases between them. The CDR3 extends over 17 amino acids. The germline gives CDR1 MGHRA, CDR2 YSYEKL. Remarks on this clone: Its target is unknown.

This rearrangement joins TRBV4-1 to TRBJ1-5; no definite D call. Sample: peripheral blood, taken from a patient treated with photon-based radiotherapy. This TCR derives from a man aged 35 to 55 with gastric cancer. The CDR3, as DNA: TGCGCCAGCAGCCAAGATGGTTACGGTTATAGCAATCAGCCCCAGCATTTT. Translating it yields CASSQDGYGYSNQPQHF.